The clone carrying this TCR beta chain was counted only a few times. V lost 1 base to trimming and J lost 6 bases; unmatched junction nucleotides: 10. Germline CDR1 reads SGHAT; CDR2 reads FQNNGV. This CDR3 is built from 16 residues. Each molecule of TCR cDNA was tagged with one unique molecular identifier. MiXCR, run by TCRdb on the 5' RACE reads, gives a single entry per CDR3 protein. The repertoire holds around 6,000 distinct CDR3 sequences, with about 18% as singletons. These data come from a study of spatial heterogeneity in lung cancer. Study-wide background: Raw reads contained each unique TCR and UMI combination more than ten times on average.

Stated time point: sample taken at primary tumor resection. No cells were sorted before sequencing. The whole RNA sequenced was extracted from tumor, nontumor lung or frozen PBMC. Specimen: normal lung tissue next to the tumor, collected at surgery. V and J are TRBV11-2 and TRBJ2-7, with 9 bases matching TRBD2. The TCR comes from a male donor with early-stage non-small cell lung cancer. The CDR3 DNA reads as TGTGCCAGCAGCTTAGTTCGTCGCCTAGCGGGATCCGAGCAGTACTTC. Its translation is CASSLVRRLAGSEQYF.